The 17 T cell receptor beta chains given below trace back to one sample, sequenced in a study of post-analysis software for immune sequencing data. Study-wide results and limits: Controls had lower frequencies than patients of about 5 TRBV segments, which included TRBV5-6, TRBV5-1 and TRBV20-1.

Unique molecular identifiers were carried by the TCR beta cDNA libraries. TCRdb analysed the PCR reads with MiXCR anew, one entry per CDR3 protein. Altogether hundreds of thousands of distinct CDR3 sequences are present, roughly 27% being singletons, with the ten largest covering around 0.56%. Antigens of these TCRs are unknown. The sequenced sample consisted of blood. Receptors were obtained from a girl aged 5 to 17 with multiple sclerosis.

This chain links TRBV7-2 with TRBJ2-3; D is unresolved. Trimming left V 5 bases short and J 6 bases short, with 15 bases between. This CDR3 has 14 residues. Germline V gene lookup returns CDR1 SGHTA and CDR2 FQGNSA. The CDR3 is CASSPQSGLDTQYF. The CDR3, as DNA: TGTGCCAGCAGCCCTCAGTCCGGGTTGGATACGCAGTATTTT. Looking up the rest from reference TRBV7-2 and TRBJ2-3 gives the full variable domain: GAGVSQSPSNKVTEKGKDVELRCDPISGHTALYWYRQSLGQGLEFLIYFQGNSAPDKSGLPSDRFSAERTGGSVSTLTIQRTQQEDSAVYLCASSPQSGLDTQYFGPGTRLTVL.

This clonotype was detected only a few times. This chain links TRBV6-6 with TRBJ1-2; D unclear. Germline V gene lookup returns CDR1 MNHNY and CDR2 SVGAGI (reference sequence). Trimming shortened V by 2 bases and J by 2 bases, and 6 bases separated the two germline ends. This CDR3 comprises 13 residues. CDR3 in amino acids: CASSYDKNYGYTF. For the CDR3, the DNA is TGTGCCAGCAGTTACGACAAGAACTATGGCTACACCTTC.

The V call is TRBV6-6, the J call TRBJ1-2, with TRBD1 as a possible D gene (5 bases). This CDR3 spans 14 amino acids. Trimming took 0 bases from V and 7 from J, leaving 12 bases between them. Germline values: CDR1 MNHNY, CDR2 SVGAGI (reference sequence). The CDR3 loop reads CASSYSGQGGGYTF. The CDR3 nucleotides are TGTGCCAGCAGTTACTCAGGCCAGGGAGGTGGCTACACCTTC.

The genes are TRBV10-3 and TRBJ2-3, with TRBD2 identical over 8 bases. CDR1 and CDR2 (germline): ENHRY, SYGVKD. There are 14 residues in the CDR3. V dropped 4 bases and J dropped 6; count of bases not matched to a gene: 6. CDR3 region: CAISAAGAGDTQYF. The DNA for the CDR3 is TGTGCCATCAGTGCAGCGGGGGCGGGGGATACGCAGTATTTT.

The table lists this clonotype with a few counts. The V call is TRBV7-2, the J call TRBJ2-7; D might be TRBD1 or TRBD2, each matching 5 bases. The CDR3 sequence is 17 residues long. V was pared by 4 bases and J by 2 bases, with 21 bases between. Germline CDR1 and CDR2: SGHTA and FQGNSA. The CDR3 loop is CASSSKFGGEVAYEQYF. CDR3 DNA: TGTGCCAGCAGCTCGAAGTTTGGGGGAGAGGTTGCCTACGAGCAGTACTTC. Full variable domain (remainder filled in from reference TRBV7-2 and TRBJ2-7): GAGVSQSPSNKVTEKGKDVELRCDPISGHTALYWYRQSLGQGLEFLIYFQGNSAPDKSGLPSDRFSAERTGGSVSTLTIQRTQQEDSAVYLCASSSKFGGEVAYEQYFGPGTRLTVT.

This clonotype was detected a few times. This sequence joins TRBV28 and TRBJ2-5; the match to TRBD1 covers 7 bases. Losses at the gene ends were 6 bases for V and 11 bases for J; bases not matched to a gene: 18. The CDR3 extends over 15 amino acids. Germline values: CDR1 MDHEN, CDR2 SYDVKM. The CDR3 here is CASRQSDRAHGEQYF. The CDR3 DNA sequence: TGTGCCAGCAGACAAAGCGACAGGGCCCATGGGGAGCAGTACTTC.

The rearrangement uses TRBV12-3 or TRBV12-4 and TRBJ2-5, with TRBD2 matching over 7 bases. Losses at the gene ends were 6 bases for V and 4 bases for J; bases not matched to a gene: 8. This CDR3 contains 14 residues. The CDR3 nucleotides read TGTGCCAGCAGGTGGGGCGGGGGAAGAGAGACCCAGTACTTC. Translation gives CASRWGGGRETQYF.

The chain recombines TRBV29-1 with TRBJ2-7; D remains ambiguous. The CDR3 is made up of 12 amino acids. Germline V gene lookup returns CDR1 SQVTM and CDR2 ANQGSEA. The V end was cut by 8 bases, the J end by 4 bases, with 15 bases between. CDR3 sequence (DNA): TGCAGCATACGGACGATTCTTTACGAGCAGTACTTC. Its protein is CSIRTILYEQYF.

This clonotype was seen many times. The chain has TRBV10-3 and TRBJ2-5; TRBD2 aligns across 8 bases. The J call may be mistaken, given a closer DNA end match to TRBJ2-7. Germline CDR1 and CDR2: ENHRY and SYGVKD. The CDR3 runs to 18 residues. The CDR3: CAISDVPRGGSEGYEQYF. In DNA, the CDR3 is TGTGCCATCAGTGACGTACCCCGGGGGGGCAGCGAGGGATACGAGCAGTACTTC.

The chain uses TRBV4-3 and TRBJ1-2; D uncertain. V was cut by 0 bases and J by 8 bases, with 22 bases left in between. This CDR3 is built from 17 residues. The germline CDR1 and CDR2 sequences are LGHNA and YSLEER. This chain's CDR3 is CASSQDLPGRSRLGYTF. The CDR3 DNA reads TGCGCCAGCAGCCAAGATTTGCCCGGGCGGAGTCGCCTAGGCTACACCTTC.

This clonotype occurred a few times. The chain joins TRBV27 to TRBJ2-3; possibly TRBD2 for D (6 bases). CDR1 MNHEY and CDR2 SMNVEV come from the germline V gene (reference sequence). V lost 6 bases, J lost 10 bases, and 17 bases lay in between. The CDR3 extends over 13 amino acids. Here the CDR3 reads CASSPGLQAPQYF. CDR3 in DNA: TGTGCCAGCAGCCCGGGACTCCAAGCCCCGCAGTATTTT.

The chain employs TRBV19 and TRBJ2-3, with TRBD2 matching 11 bases. The CDR3 loop spans 14 amino acids. The V gene's germline CDR1 is LNHDA and CDR2 SQIVND (reference sequence). With 7 bases clipped from V and 2 bases from J, the junction kept 2 bases outside the gene matches. The CDR3 nucleotides are TGTGCCAGTACACTAGCGGGAGTCACAGATACGCAGTATTTT. Its protein product is CASTLAGVTDTQYF.

This clonotype was counted many times. The chain joins TRBV29-1 to TRBJ2-3; D is perhaps TRBD2 (7 bases). Germline V lookup: CDR1 SQVTM, CDR2 ANQGSEA. The CDR3 loop spans 15 amino acids. Trimming cost V 4 bases and J 2 bases, with 16 bases left between them. The CDR3 DNA reads TGCAGCGTTGCGCCCCTGGGGGGGGCCACAGATACGCAGTATTTT. Translating gives CSVAPLGGATDTQYF.

This clonotype was observed at least ten times. CDR3 DNA sequence: TGTGCCAGCAGCCGAGGGCCGGACTACGAGCAGTACTTC. This codes for CASSRGPDYEQYF. The chain links TRBV6-5 to TRBJ2-7; TRBD2 is a possible D gene (5 bases). Germline V gene lookup returns CDR1 MNHEY and CDR2 SVGAGI. The ends were cut back, 6 bases at V and 3 bases at J, with 12 bases in the middle. The length of the CDR3 is 13 residues.

The chain uses TRBV11-2 and TRBJ1-4; D gene uncertain. V dropped 1 base and J dropped 7 bases, with 7 bases sitting between them. The CDR3 extends over 13 amino acids. Per germline, CDR1 SGHAT and CDR2 FQNNGV. The CDR3 coding sequence is TGTGCCAGCAGCTTAGTGCATGGTGAAAAACTGTTTTTT. Translating it yields CASSLVHGEKLFF.

This clonotype was counted only a few times. The V call is TRBV4-3, the J call TRBJ2-1, with D perhaps matching TRBD2 (5 bases). Germline V lookup: CDR1 LGHNA, CDR2 YSLEER. Trimming left V 0 bases short and J 6 bases short, with 12 bases between. The CDR3 runs 15 residues. For the CDR3, the DNA is TGCGCCAGCAGCCAAGACCGGAGGCTAGTCAATGAGCAGTTCTTC. Its protein product is CASSQDRRLVNEQFF.

In this sample, this clonotype turned up a few times. The chain has TRBV29-1 and TRBJ2-5, with D perhaps matching TRBD2 (5 bases). The last part of the DNA fits TRBJ2-7 better; the J call may be wrong. The CDR3 contains 14 residues. Germline V gives CDR1 SQVTM, CDR2 ANQGSEA. CDR3: CSVEESGGPGEQYF. The CDR3 DNA is TGCAGCGTTGAAGAGTCAGGAGGTCCCGGCGAGCAGTACTTC.